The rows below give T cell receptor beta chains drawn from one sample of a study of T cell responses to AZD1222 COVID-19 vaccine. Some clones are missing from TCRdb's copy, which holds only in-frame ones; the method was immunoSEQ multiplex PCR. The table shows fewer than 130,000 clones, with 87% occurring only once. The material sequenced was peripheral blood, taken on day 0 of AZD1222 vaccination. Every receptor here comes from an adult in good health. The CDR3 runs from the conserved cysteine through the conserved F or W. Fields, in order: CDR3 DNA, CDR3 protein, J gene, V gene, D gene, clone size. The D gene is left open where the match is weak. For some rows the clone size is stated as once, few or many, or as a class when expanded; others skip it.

TGTGCCACCAGTCGACAGGGTATAGGGGAGACCCAGTACTTC,CATSRQGIGETQYF,TRBJ2-5,TRBV24-1,TRBD1,NA
TGTGCCAGCAGGGCTAGCGGCCAAGAGACCCAGTACTTC,CASRASGQETQYF,TRBJ2-5,TRBV6-5,TRBD2,NA
TGTGCCAGCAGCAAAGTGGGGGGAGTTCGCAATCAGCCCCAGCATTTT,CASSKVGGVRNQPQHF,TRBJ1-5,TRBV21-1,NA,NA
TGTGCCAGTAGTACGGACAGGGCTAGTCAGCCCCAGCATTTT,CASSTDRASQPQHF,TRBJ1-5,TRBV19,TRBD1,NA
TGTGCCAGCACCACGGACAGGGAAAACTATGGCTACACCTTC,CASTTDRENYGYTF,TRBJ1-2,TRBV4-2,TRBD1,NA
TGTGCCAGCAGTTCCGGGACCGGGGCGCAGTATTTT,CASSSGTGAQYF,TRBJ2-3,TRBV6-2/TRBV6-3,NA,NA
TGTGCCAGCAGTTACGGCGGACCGAGGTGGGAGCAGTACTTC,CASSYGGPRWEQYF,TRBJ2-5,TRBV6-5,NA,NA
TGTGCCAGCAGCCTACTACCGGGACAGAATGAAAAACTGTTTTTT,CASSLLPGQNEKLFF,TRBJ1-4,TRBV14,TRBD1,few
TGTGCCAGCAGCTTACTAGCTCCTCCCTACGAGCAGTACTTC,CASSLLAPPYEQYF,TRBJ2-7,TRBV11-2,NA,NA
TGTGCCAGCAGTGATAGGAATCTTGGAAACACCATATATTTT,CASSDRNLGNTIYF,TRBJ1-3,TRBV6-1,NA,NA
TGTGCCACCAAATGGGACAGAAACTACAATGAGCAGTTCTTC,CATKWDRNYNEQFF,TRBJ2-1,TRBV15,TRBD1,NA
TGTGCCATCAGTGAGTCAGGTAGGGCAGCAACCGGGGAGCTGTTTTTT,CAISESGRAATGELFF,TRBJ2-2,TRBV10-3,NA,NA
TGTGCCAGCAGTTCATCAGACCCCCGGGACGAGCAGTACTTC,CASSSSDPRDEQYF,TRBJ2-7,TRBV27,NA,NA
TGTGCCACCGAATGGGCCTCTACGCAGTATTTT,CATEWASTQYF,TRBJ2-3,TRBV28,NA,NA
TGCGCCAGCAGCAGGGACCAGGGAGTAGATGGCTACACCTTC,CASSRDQGVDGYTF,TRBJ1-2,TRBV5-1,NA,NA
TGTGCCAGCAGTCCGTTTTCGGGGGGATTCTACGAGCAGTACTTC,CASSPFSGGFYEQYF,TRBJ2-7,TRBV28,TRBD2,NA
TGCAGCGTTACCGACAGGACAACTAATGAAAAACTGTTTTTT,CSVTDRTTNEKLFF,TRBJ1-4,TRBV29-1,NA,few
TGTGCCAGCAGCTTAGGCGCGCTAGCGGGAGTAGGCGAGCAGTACTTC,CASSLGALAGVGEQYF,TRBJ2-7,TRBV7-9,TRBD2,NA
TGTGCCAGCTCACCCGATAGGGGGCACAGGGAAAAACTGTTTTTT,CASSPDRGHREKLFF,TRBJ1-4,TRBV18,TRBD1,NA
TGTGCCAGCAGCCAATTCTACCCGGGACAGGATTATGGCTACACCTTC,CASSQFYPGQDYGYTF,TRBJ1-2,TRBV3-1/TRBV3-2,TRBD1,NA
TGTGCCAGCAGATGGGCCCAAAATCAGCCCCAGCATTTT,CASRWAQNQPQHF,TRBJ1-5,TRBV28,NA,NA
TGTGCCAGCAGCTCCGCCAGTGGTACCGAGCAGTACTTC,CASSSASGTEQYF,TRBJ2-7,TRBV7-3,NA,NA
TGTGCCAGCAGCGCCCAGAACACCGGGGAGCTGTTTTTT,CASSAQNTGELFF,TRBJ2-2,TRBV9,NA,NA
TGTGCCAGCAGCCCCTTAACTGGCCCCGATGAAAAACTGTTTTTT,CASSPLTGPDEKLFF,TRBJ1-4,TRBV3-1/TRBV3-2,NA,NA
TGTGCCAGCAGTGACCGAAGTTACAATCAGCCCCAGCATTTT,CASSDRSYNQPQHF,TRBJ1-5,TRBV6-2/TRBV6-3,NA,NA
TGTGCCACCAGCAGAGAAAGGACAGCCTACGAGCAGTACTTC,CATSRERTAYEQYF,TRBJ2-7,TRBV15,NA,NA
TGTGCCAGCAGTTACCCTGAGGGGGCCCGGTACACTGAAGCTTTCTTT,CASSYPEGARYTEAFF,TRBJ1-1,TRBV6-5,TRBD1,NA
TGTGCCACCAGCAGAGGTCAGGGTAATGAGCAGTTCTTC,CATSRGQGNEQFF,TRBJ2-1,TRBV15,NA,NA
TGTGCCAGTTGGACAGGGGGACATAGCAATCAGCCCCAGCATTTT,CASWTGGHSNQPQHF,TRBJ1-5,TRBV19,TRBD1,NA
TGTGCCAGCAGCTCGGGACTCGTCAATGAGCAGTTCTTC,CASSSGLVNEQFF,TRBJ2-1,TRBV7-2,NA,NA
TGCGCCAGCAGCCTCAGATCGGACAGAAACACTGAAGCTTTCTTT,CASSLRSDRNTEAFF,TRBJ1-1,TRBV5-1,NA,once
TGTGCCAGCACCGAAGGAAATTCACCCCTCCACTTT,CASTEGNSPLHF,TRBJ1-6,TRBV28,NA,once
TGTGCCAGTAGTATAGAGGACCTGAACTATGGCTACACCTTC,CASSIEDLNYGYTF,TRBJ1-2,TRBV19,NA,once
TGTGCCAGCAGCGGTGACAGCCGCACTGAAGCTTTCTTT,CASSGDSRTEAFF,TRBJ1-1,TRBV2,NA,NA
TGTGCCAGCAGCTTATTCGGGGGGCCAAATACGCAGTATTTT,CASSLFGGPNTQYF,TRBJ2-3,TRBV7-3,NA,NA
TGTGCCAGCAGCCCAAGACTAGCGGACTACGAGCAGTACTTC,CASSPRLADYEQYF,TRBJ2-7,TRBV7-9,TRBD2,NA
TGTGCCAGTAAGACAGGGGGCAGGGACACCGGGGAGCTGTTTTTT,CASKTGGRDTGELFF,TRBJ2-2,TRBV19,TRBD1,NA
TGCGCCAGCAGCTTGGAACCCCTTGGAAGGGCTTTCTTT,CASSLEPLGRAFF,TRBJ1-1,TRBV5-1,NA,NA